The 27 T cell receptor beta chains given below trace back to one sample, sequenced in a study of shared clonotypes between healthy human individuals. Naive CD8 cells were CD45RO-negative, positively selected for CCR7, excluding terminally differentiated effector memory CD45RA+ cells. Profiling relied on immunoSEQ multiplex PCR, and the TCRdb table lists in-frame clones only, not all of them. This table holds about 600,000 clones, roughly 98% found once. Sequenced material: naive CD8+ T cells sorted from blood. Receptors originate from a man aged 25-45 years in good health.

This chain links TRBV21-1 with TRBJ2-1. TRBV21-1 is tagged as a pseudogene. The length of the CDR3 is 9 residues. The CDR3 sequence: CARHNEQFF. The CDR3 nucleotides are TGTGCCAGACACAATGAGCAGTTCTTC.

This chain uses TRBV10-2 with TRBJ2-7, with D unresolved. Germline assignment: CDR1 WSHSY and CDR2 SAAADI. Trimming shortened V by 5 bases and J by 0 bases, and 11 bases separated the two germline ends. The CDR3 sequence is 14 residues long. The CDR3 here is CASSRSSFSYEQYF. CDR3 DNA sequence: TGCGCCAGCAGTAGGAGTTCATTCTCCTACGAGCAGTACTTC.

On this clone itself: Other DNA sequences within the sample encode an identical CDR3. This chain joins TRBV27 and TRBJ2-7; D is uncertain. In germline, CDR1 is MNHEY, CDR2 SMNVEV (reference sequence). This CDR3 contains 9 residues. The CDR3 bases are TGTGCAAGCTCCTACGAGCAGTACTTC. The encoded protein is CASSYEQYF.

With regard to this clone: Other DNA sequences in the sample encode the same CDR3. The CDR3 reads CASSKGTSGTYEQYF. In DNA form, the CDR3 reads TGTGCCAGCAGTAAAGGGACTAGCGGGACCTACGAGCAGTACTTC. V is TRBV27 and J is TRBJ2-7, with TRBD2 identical over 13 bases. The CDR3 is made up of 15 amino acids. V trimming: 5 bases; J trimming: 2 bases; junction bases outside the gene matches: 3. CDR1 and CDR2 (germline): MNHEY, SMNVEV (reference sequence).

In this sample, this clone turned up once. The chain recombines TRBV5-8 with TRBJ2-5, with 10 bases lining up with TRBD1. The germline V gene encodes CDR1 SGHTS and CDR2 YDEGEE. This CDR3 contains 13 residues. After removal of 2 bases from V and 14 bases from J, the junction contained 9 bases not matched to a gene. CDR3 coding DNA: TGTGCCAGCAGCTTCGGGACAGGGGTTTGGGCCTACTTC. It encodes CASSFGTGVWAYF.

The chain uses TRBV7-2 and TRBJ2-5, with unresolved D. The CDR3 extends over 16 amino acids. Trimming took 5 bases from V and 2 from J, leaving 18 bases between them. Germline assignment: CDR1 SGHTA and CDR2 FQGNSA. The CDR3 DNA reads TGTGCCAGCAGCCCGGCGTTGGAGCAGGCTCAAGAGACCCAGTACTTC. It translates to CASSPALEQAQETQYF. The variable domain in full, with the rest retrieved from reference TRBV7-2 and TRBJ2-5, is GAGVSQSPSNKVTEKGKDVELRCDPISGHTALYWYRQSLGQGLEFLIYFQGNSAPDKSGLPSDRFSAERTGGSVSTLTIQRTQQEDSAVYLCASSPALEQAQETQYFGPGTRLLVL.

The V gene is TRBV29-1, the J gene TRBJ2-5, with 7 bases identical to TRBD2. V gave up 0 bases and J gave up 2 bases; unmatched junction bases: 6. The V gene's germline CDR1 is SQVTM and CDR2 ANQGSEA. This CDR3 comprises 15 residues. DNA for the CDR3: TGCAGCGTTGAAGATGGGAGGGAGGGACAAGAGACCCAGTACTTC. It encodes CSVEDGREGQETQYF.

The chain has TRBV27 and TRBJ1-2, with no clear D. Germline-derived CDR1 and CDR2 are MNHEY and SMNVEV (reference sequence). This CDR3 contains 16 residues. V dropped 3 bases and J dropped 4 bases, with 18 bases sitting between them. The CDR3 spells CASSFTDRPWGYGYTF. CDR3 bases: TGTGCCAGCAGTTTCACTGACCGGCCCTGGGGCTATGGCTACACCTTC.

The chain is built from TRBV4-2 and TRBJ2-3, with a weak D call TRBD2 (6 bases). This CDR3 comprises 17 residues. Germline V gene sequence: CDR1 LGHNA, CDR2 YNFKEQ. V was trimmed by 3 bases and J by 3 bases, leaving 19 bases between them. This chain's CDR3 is CASSQPVPGGGTDTQYF. DNA for the CDR3: TGTGCCAGCAGCCAGCCCGTACCCGGGGGAGGAACAGATACGCAGTATTTT.

V and J are TRBV15 and TRBJ2-1, with 8 bases identical to TRBD1. This CDR3 region has 15 residues. Germline lookup yields CDR1 LNHNV and CDR2 YYDKDF (reference sequence). J was trimmed by 5 bases and V by 5 bases; bases with no gene match: 8. The CDR3 DNA is TGTGCCACCAGCGGAGCAGGGGGCGCCGACAATGAGCAGTTCTTC. Residues: CATSGAGGADNEQFF.

V usage is TRBV9 and J usage is TRBJ1-5; 8 bases map to TRBD1. V gave up 5 bases and J gave up 0 bases; unmatched junction bases: 16. Germline V CDR1 and CDR2: SGDLS, YYNGEE. The CDR3 consists of 19 residues. This chain's CDR3 is CASSPQGQAHKDSNQPQHF. DNA for the CDR3: TGTGCCAGCAGTCCCCAGGGACAGGCACACAAAGATAGCAATCAGCCCCAGCATTTT.

The gene calls are TRBV7-8 and TRBJ2-1; 13 positions match TRBD2. Trimming removed 5 bases from V and 9 bases from J; junction bases left unmatched: 19. The CDR3 loop spans 19 amino acids. CDR1 is SGHVS, CDR2 FQNEAQ, per germline. The CDR3 region is CASSPRAGTSGTAWGEQFF. The CDR3, as DNA: TGTGCCAGCAGCCCTCGCGCCGGGACTAGCGGGACGGCTTGGGGTGAGCAGTTCTTC.

This clone has only one observation. This chain links TRBV15 with TRBJ2-7, with no clear D. Trimming took 0 bases from V and 3 from J, leaving 6 bases between them. The CDR3 sequence is 13 residues long. CDR1 is LNHNV, CDR2 YYDKDF, per germline (reference sequence). The CDR3 nucleotides read TGTGCCACCAGCAGAGATGGGGTCTACGAGCAGTACTTC. Its translation: CATSRDGVYEQYF.

CDR3 nucleotide sequence: TGTGCCAGCAGCTTAGGAGAGGTAGCGGCCTACGAGCAGTACTTC. It is translated as CASSLGEVAAYEQYF. V gene TRBV7-6 combines with J gene TRBJ2-7, with D possibly being TRBD2 (6 bases). Germline V gives CDR1 SGHVS, CDR2 FNYEAQ. The CDR3 covers 15 residues. V shed 1 base and J shed 2 bases, with 12 bases lying between them.

The V call is TRBV5-4, the J call TRBJ2-3; D remains ambiguous. Germline V CDR1 and CDR2: SGHNT, YYREEE (reference sequence). Trimming took off 4 bases at V and 2 bases at J, with 11 bases between the two ends. The CDR3 extends over 14 amino acids. CDR3 protein: CASSGYSFTDTQYF. CDR3 DNA: TGTGCCAGCAGCGGGTACTCATTCACAGATACGCAGTATTTT.

In its sample, this clone was seen a few times. V is TRBV29-1 and J is TRBJ2-6; the D is unclear. The germline V gene has CDR1 SQVTM and CDR2 ANQGSEA. This CDR3 spans 12 amino acids. V shed 3 bases and J shed 1 base, with 1 base lying between them. The CDR3 nucleotides are TGCAGCGTTGATTCTGGGGCCAACGTCCTGACTTTC. Its translation is CSVDSGANVLTF.

The V gene is TRBV2, the J gene TRBJ2-1; TRBD2 agrees at 8 bases. The V segment lost 0 bases and the J segment 8 bases; nucleotides outside the gene matches: 12. CDR1 is SNHLY and CDR2 is FYNNEI in the germline V gene. The CDR3 runs 17 residues. CDR3 sequence (DNA): TGTGCCAGCAGTGAAGCGCTTTTCACTAGCGGCCGGGATGAGCAGTTCTTC. This encodes CASSEALFTSGRDEQFF.

V and J are TRBV5-4 and TRBJ2-5, with TRBD2 identical over 7 bases. The germline CDR1 and CDR2 sequences are SGHNT and YYREEE (reference sequence). The length of the CDR3 is 12 residues. V trimming: 3 bases; J trimming: 5 bases; junction bases outside the gene matches: 1. CDR3 coding DNA: TGTGCCAGCAGCTCGACTAGCGAGACCCAGTACTTC. The encoded protein is CASSSTSETQYF.

This chain connects TRBV13 to TRBJ2-7, with 8 bases fitting TRBD2. Trimming at V came to 5 bases and at J to 5 bases, leaving 11 bases not matched to a gene. The CDR3 covers 15 residues. Germline CDR1 reads PRHDT; CDR2 reads FYEKMQ (reference sequence). CDR3 sequence reads: CASSVGGLAKDEQYF. In nucleotides, the CDR3 is TGTGCCAGCAGCGTTGGAGGACTAGCTAAAGACGAGCAGTACTTC. Using reference TRBV13 and TRBJ2-7 for the parts outside the CDR3, the full variable domain is AAGVIQSPRHLIKEKRETATLKCYPIPRHDTVYWYQQGPGQDPQFLISFYEKMQSDKGSIPDRFSAQQFSDYHSELNMSSLELGDSALYFCASSVGGLAKDEQYFGPGTRLTVT.

The chain carries TRBV6-6 and TRBJ2-2; D could derive from TRBD1 or TRBD2 (5 bases each). V was clipped by 6 bases and J by 2 bases, with 13 bases between them. The CDR3 extends over 15 amino acids. CDR1 is MNHNY and CDR2 is SVGAGI in the germline V gene (reference sequence). The CDR3 reads CASSESRGNTGELFF. The CDR3 coding sequence is TGTGCCAGCAGCGAGTCTCGGGGCAACACCGGGGAGCTGTTTTTT.

The rearrangement uses TRBV29-1 and TRBJ2-7; D is unclear. This CDR3 has 13 residues. V lost 1 base to trimming and J lost 0 bases, with 7 bases between them. The germline V gene encodes CDR1 SQVTM and CDR2 ANQGSEA. CDR3 residues: CSVEGQVSYEQYF. The DNA of the CDR3 is TGCAGCGTTGAAGGGCAGGTCTCCTACGAGCAGTACTTC.

The rearrangement links TRBV27 to TRBJ1-1, with D perhaps TRBD1 (5 bases). From germline, CDR1 is MNHEY and CDR2 SMNVEV (reference sequence). V was clipped by 5 bases and J by 2 bases, with 18 bases between them. The CDR3 has 16 amino acids. The CDR3 DNA follows: TGTGCCAGCAGTATTCTCCCATCCAGGGTAAACACTGAAGCTTTCTTT. Translating it yields CASSILPSRVNTEAFF.

The chain joins TRBV29-1 to TRBJ2-7; D uncertain. The CDR3 sequence is 13 residues long. Germline CDR1 and CDR2: SQVTM and ANQGSEA. V lost 6 bases and J lost 0, with 12 bases in between. CDR3 DNA: TGCAGCGTCTGGGAAGGGAACTCCTACGAGCAGTACTTC. Its protein product is CSVWEGNSYEQYF.

The rearrangement uses TRBV11-3 and TRBJ2-1; D remains unclear. CDR3 length equals 14 residues. V was shortened by 0 bases and J by 5 bases, with 8 bases between the two germline ends. CDR1 SGHNT and CDR2 YENEEA come from the germline V gene. CDR3 amino acids: CASSLDARNNEQFF. The CDR3 DNA follows: TGTGCCAGCAGCTTAGATGCTAGGAACAATGAGCAGTTCTTC.

The CDR3 DNA reads as TGTGCCAGCAGCTTGCTCAAGAGTGGCGAGCAGTACTTC. Translation: CASSLLKSGEQYF. The genes are TRBV11-3 and TRBJ2-7, with D uncertain. Between the trimmed V and J ends, which lost 3 bases and 6 bases, there was a span of 12 bases. The CDR3 spans 13 residues. Germline values: CDR1 SGHNT, CDR2 YENEEA.

The chain employs TRBV7-6 and TRBJ1-2; D possibly corresponds to TRBD1 (5 bases). The CDR3 consists of 15 residues. The ends were cut back, 5 bases at V and 8 bases at J, with 21 bases in the middle. Germline CDR1 is SGHVS and CDR2 is FNYEAQ. CDR3 in amino acids: CASSPSSDQGGGYTF. The CDR3 region has the DNA TGTGCCAGCAGCCCCTCTTCGGACCAGGGCGGGGGCTACACCTTC.

The rearrangement joins TRBV28 to TRBJ1-5; D not certain. The CDR3 totals 15 residues. Trimming left V 7 bases short and J 5 bases short, with 18 bases between. Germline V lookup: CDR1 MDHEN, CDR2 SYDVKM. DNA of the CDR3: TGTGCCAGCATTCCGGTAGGACCGCTAGATCAGCCCCAGCATTTT. It translates to CASIPVGPLDQPQHF.